The 26 T cell receptor beta chains below come from one sample, sequenced in a study of tumor-infiltrating lymphocytes in primary liver carcinoma. Constant-region priming of 500 to 550 ng total RNA yielded TCR beta cDNA. Amplification in three nested multiplex PCR rounds with slightly modified ARM-PCR gave rise to TCR beta libraries. The first two PCR rounds used TRBV1-TRBV30 primers with a Cbeta primer, about 9 cycles each. MiXCR, applied by TCRdb to the multiplex PCR reads, yields one record per CDR3 protein. The table has roughly 330,000 distinct CDR3 sequences, around three fifths seen once. Germline DNA was also extracted, and blood RNA was taken from unsorted whole blood. The sequenced sample consisted of peripheral blood. These TCRs come from a man aged 40-55 years with primary liver carcinoma and hepatitis B virus infection.

V and J are TRBV11-2 and TRBJ2-5; D perhaps matches TRBD1 (6 bases). Trimming shortened V by 1 base and J by 5 bases, and 20 bases separated the two germline ends. Germline CDR1 SGHAT, CDR2 FQNNGV. The CDR3 contains 17 residues. The CDR3 sequence: CASSLGLGGDLVETQYF. The CDR3 coding sequence is TGTGCCAGCAGCTTAGGATTAGGGGGAGATTTGGTGGAGACCCAGTACTTC.

The V call is TRBV13, the J call TRBJ2-3, with D unclear. The V gene's germline CDR1 is PRHDT and CDR2 FYEKMQ (reference sequence). This CDR3 is built from 15 residues. Trimming stripped 5 bases from V and 1 base from J, with 13 bases between. CDR3 coding DNA: TGTGCCAGCAGCCAAAGGTTCCTGGGCACAGATACGCAGTATTTT. Translation: CASSQRFLGTDTQYF.

This clonotype was seen just once. J is TRBJ2-5 and V is TRBV11-2, with D possibly being TRBD2 (6 bases). The CDR3 has 14 amino acids. Trimming took off 6 bases at V and 4 bases at J, with 15 bases between the two ends. CDR1 and CDR2 (germline): SGHAT, FQNNGV. CDR3 amino acids: CASSQRAGLETQYF. The CDR3 DNA sequence: TGTGCCAGCAGTCAGAGAGCGGGCCTAGAGACCCAGTACTTC. Drawing the rest from reference TRBV11-2 and TRBJ2-5, the complete variable domain is EAGVAQSPRYKIIEKRQSVAFWCNPISGHATLYWYQQILGQGPKLLIQFQNNGVVDDSQLPKDRFSAERLKGVDSTLKIQPAKLEDSAVYLCASSQRAGLETQYFGPGTRLLVL.

In regard to this clonotype: With a much larger clone just one base away, this may be a read error. The chain links TRBV5-6 to TRBJ1-5; 8 bases agree with TRBD1. The CDR3 sequence is 16 residues long. The V gene end was trimmed by 1 base and the J gene end by 6 bases; junction bases not matched to a gene: 9. From germline, CDR1 is SGHDT and CDR2 YYEEEE. The CDR3 sequence is CASSLQQGEWCQPQHF. In DNA form, the CDR3 reads TGTGCCAGCAGCTTGCAACAGGGGGAGTGGTGTCAGCCCCAGCATTTT.

On this clonotype itself: An end of the junction differs from the germline gene, which may be a read error. The rearrangement links TRBV11-3 to TRBJ2-2; weak D call: TRBD2 (6 bases). From germline, CDR1 is SGHNT and CDR2 YENEEA. The CDR3 has 13 amino acids. This CDR3 is CASSSARGGEMFF. As DNA, the CDR3 is TGTGCCAGTAGCTCGGCTAGGGGCGGGGAGATGTTTTTT.

With respect to this clonotype: Given a much more abundant clone one base away, this may be a read error. V is TRBV6-2 or TRBV6-3 and J is TRBJ2-7; a possible D gene is TRBD1 (6 bases). Germline loops: CDR1 MNHEY, CDR2 SVGEGT. V was shortened by 11 bases and J by 4 bases, with 15 bases between the two germline ends. The CDR3 spans 12 residues. As DNA, the CDR3 is TGTGCCGCGTGGGTACAGGGTTACGAGCAGTACTTC. This encodes CAAWVQGYEQYF.

J is TRBJ2-7 and V is TRBV6-5; D gene ambiguous. The V end was cut by 7 bases, the J end by 3 bases, with 19 bases between. Germline V gives CDR1 MNHEY, CDR2 SVGAGI. This CDR3 contains 15 residues. CDR3 DNA: TGTGCCAGCATGTTGTACTGGATGGGGTTCTACGAGCAGTACTTC. This encodes CASMLYWMGFYEQYF.

This clonotype was counted only a few times. The chain recombines TRBV14 with TRBJ2-1; D is perhaps TRBD1 or TRBD2 (6 bases each). With 2 bases removed from V and 4 bases from J, the gap between germline ends came to 15 bases. CDR1 is SGHDN and CDR2 is FVKESK in the germline V gene. The CDR3 loop spans 16 amino acids. The CDR3 loop is CASSQWGADGYNEQFF. The CDR3, as DNA: TGTGCCAGCAGCCAATGGGGGGCGGATGGTTACAATGAGCAGTTCTTC.

Turning to this clonotype: Sequence at one end of the junction differs from germline and may be a read error. The chain recombines TRBV7-9 with TRBJ2-1, with D unclear. The CDR3 covers 15 residues. Germline CDR1 reads SEHNR; CDR2 reads FQNEAQ (reference sequence). The CDR3, as DNA: TGTGCCAGCAACTTAGATGTAGGGATGTACAATGAGCAGTCCTTC. Translation: CASNLDVGMYNEQSF. The complete variable domain, with remaining parts taken from reference TRBV7-9 and TRBJ2-1, reads DTGVSQNPRHKITKRGQNVTFRCDPISEHNRLYWYRQTLGQGPEFLTYFQNEAQLEKSRLLSDRFSAERPKGSFSTLEIQRTEQGDSAMYLCASNLDVGMYNEQSFGPGTRLTVL.

This clonotype was detected only a few times. This chain connects TRBV5-1 to TRBJ2-1; D is ambiguous. The V gene's germline CDR1 is SGHRS and CDR2 YFSETQ. The CDR3 runs 15 residues. Deletions cut 4 bases from V and 0 bases from J, with 11 bases between. Written as DNA, the CDR3 is TGCGCCAGCAGCCCCTGGGCTAGCTCCTACAATGAGCAGTTCTTC. Protein sequence: CASSPWASSYNEQFF.

The chain joins TRBV30 to TRBJ2-3, with D hard to call. The CDR3 sequence is 10 residues long. The germline CDR1 and CDR2 sequences are GTSNPN and SVGIG (reference sequence). The germline V and J ends were trimmed by 2 bases and 5 bases, with 2 bases remaining between them. CDR3 sequence: CAWSRDTQYF. The CDR3 DNA sequence: TGTGCCTGGAGTAGAGATACGCAGTATTTT.

V usage is TRBV5-8 and J usage is TRBJ2-5; D tentatively fits TRBD1 or TRBD2 (5 bases each). Germline V lookup: CDR1 SGHTS, CDR2 YDEGEE. The ends were cut back, 4 bases at V and 1 base at J, with 14 bases in the middle. This CDR3 has 15 residues. Here the CDR3 DNA reads TGTGCCAGCAGCAGAGGGACGGCTCTCCAAGAGACCCAGTACTTC. Protein: CASSRGTALQETQYF.

On this clonotype: At one end, the junction sequence differs from germline, possibly due to a read error. The CDR3 DNA reads as TGTGCCAGCGGCTTGCACTGCGGACTAGCGGATACGCAGTATTTT. Translation: CASGLHCGLADTQYF. This sequence joins TRBV11-2 and TRBJ2-3; 9 nucleotides line up with TRBD2. CDR1 SGHAT and CDR2 FQNNGV come from the germline V gene. The CDR3 is 15 residues long.

As regards this clonotype: Since no conserved phenylalanine or tryptophan closes the CDR3, a read error is the likely cause. The chain has TRBV10-3 and TRBJ2-5; perhaps TRBD2 as D (6 bases). The V gene's germline CDR1 is ENHRY and CDR2 SYGVKD. CDR3 size: 15 residues. The CDR3 protein is CTISESGLPRETQYI. The CDR3 region has the DNA TGTACCATCAGTGAGTCAGGACTACCGCGGGAGACCCAGTACATC.

A word on this clonotype: Sequence at one end of the junction differs from germline and may be a read error. CDR3 residues: CTSNYSYNEQFF. The CDR3 coding sequence is TGTACCAGCAACTACTCTTACAATGAGCAGTTCTTC. The rearrangement joins TRBV6-2 or TRBV6-3 to TRBJ2-1; D remains ambiguous. From germline, CDR1 is MNHEY and CDR2 SVGEGT. The CDR3 totals 12 residues.

This clonotype has a single count. V is TRBV28 and J is TRBJ2-3; D is undetermined. This CDR3 spans 15 amino acids. V dropped 5 bases and J dropped 0 bases, with 12 bases sitting between them. The V gene's germline CDR1 is MDHEN and CDR2 SYDVKM. CDR3 residues: CASSQTSASTDTQYF. The CDR3 DNA reads TGTGCCAGCAGTCAAACGAGTGCTAGCACAGATACGCAGTATTTT.

This clonotype was recorded once. A much larger clone lies a single base off, so this may be a read error. The chain uses TRBV12-3 or TRBV12-4 and TRBJ2-2, with 8 bases that match TRBD2. CDR3 length: 17 residues. V dropped 2 bases and J dropped 0; count of bases not matched to a gene: 5. CDR3 loop: CASSLLLAEANTGELFF. As DNA, the CDR3 is TGTGCCAGCAGTTTATTACTAGCGGAGGCGAACACCGGGGAGCTGTTTTTT.

This clonotype came up once. A read error is possible here, since a much larger clone lies one base away. This sequence joins TRBV5-1 and TRBJ2-1; D may correspond to TRBD1 or TRBD2 (6 bases each). Germline V CDR1 and CDR2: SGHRS, YFSETQ. This CDR3 has 14 amino acids. Trimming removed 6 bases from V and 5 bases from J, with 15 bases in between. The CDR3 DNA sequence: TGCGCCAGCACGATGGGGGGCGCCAACAATGAGCAGTTCTTC. Translated: CASTMGGANNEQFF.

A note on this clonotype: This could be a read error, since a much larger clone is one nucleotide away. The chain links TRBV12-3 or TRBV12-4 to TRBJ2-7, with 9 positions matching TRBD1. The CDR3 contains 14 residues. The V gene end was trimmed by 7 bases and the J gene end by 3 bases; junction bases not matched to a gene: 7. Here the CDR3 DNA reads TGTGCCAGCAAGGGGACAGGGAAAGACTACGAGCAGTACTTC. Encoded protein: CASKGTGKDYEQYF.

Only one count was recorded for this clonotype. The junction and the germline gene differ at one end; a read error may be behind it. The chain couples TRBV7-8 to TRBJ2-2; the match to TRBD2 covers 7 bases. The germline V gene has CDR1 SGHVS and CDR2 FQNEAQ. The CDR3 covers 21 residues. The CDR3 is CASGLVLSPASGTANTGELFF. CDR3 bases: TGTGCCAGCGGCTTAGTCCTTTCTCCCGCAAGCGGGACCGCGAACACCGGGGAGCTGTTTTTT.

The J gene is TRBJ2-1, the V gene TRBV7-9; 7 bases align to TRBD2. Unmatched junction bases numbered 11, after V lost 5 bases and J lost 7 bases. This CDR3 has 15 amino acids. Germline V gives CDR1 SEHNR, CDR2 FQNEAQ (reference sequence). CDR3 nucleotides: TGTGCCAGCAGCACACCACGGGAGGCCAGGAATGAGCAGTTCTTC. Protein sequence: CASSTPREARNEQFF.

Points on this clonotype: Sequence at one end of the junction differs from germline and may be a read error. The chain recombines TRBV11-2 with TRBJ1-4; D possibly corresponds to TRBD1 (6 bases). Looked up from germline, CDR1 is SGHAT and CDR2 is FQNNGV. CDR3 length: 14 residues. The CDR3 DNA sequence: TGTGCCAGCAGGCGGGGGGGGGCTAATGAAGAACTGTTTTTT. It translates to CASRRGGANEELFF.

Points on this clonotype: This may be a read error, as it is one base from a much larger clone. This chain links TRBV6-6 with TRBJ2-1; D assignment may be TRBD1 or TRBD2 (5 bases each). The CDR3 is 17 residues long. The germline V gene has CDR1 MNHNY and CDR2 SVGAGI (reference sequence). CDR3 sequence: CATSYSSQGEAGNEQFF. The CDR3 DNA sequence: TGTGCCACCAGTTACTCTTCTCAGGGAGAAGCTGGCAATGAGCAGTTCTTC.

In the case of this clonotype: The junction departs from germline at one end; a sequencing error may be responsible. The chain couples TRBV6-2 or TRBV6-3 to TRBJ2-1; a weak D match, TRBD1 (6 bases). The CDR3 covers 17 residues. Germline V gene lookup returns CDR1 MNHEY and CDR2 SVGEGT. In DNA, the CDR3 is TGTGCCAACAGTTACACGGCCAGCAAGCCAGACAGGAATGAGCAGTTCTTC. It translates to CANSYTASKPDRNEQFF.

Comment on this clonotype: The junction departs from germline at one end; a sequencing error may be responsible. The chain uses TRBV6-6 and TRBJ2-1, with 8 positions matching TRBD1. Germline V gene data show CDR1 as MNHNY and CDR2 as SVGAGI (reference sequence). The CDR3 consists of 13 residues. The CDR3 sequence is CATRQGLMNEQFF. CDR3 nucleotide sequence: TGCGCCACCAGACAGGGGTTAATGAATGAGCAGTTCTTC.

Points on this clonotype: The CDR3 carries no conserved terminal phenylalanine or tryptophan, so it likely arises from a read error. The CDR3 spells CATSLTGGPETQYI. CDR3 DNA sequence: TGTGCCACCAGCCTCACAGGGGGCCCTGAGACCCAGTACATC. The chain has TRBV11-1 and TRBJ2-5, with 9 bases aligning to TRBD1. The germline V gene encodes CDR1 SGHAT and CDR2 FQDESV (reference sequence). CDR3 length: 14 amino acids.